A single sample gave rise to the 9 T cell receptor beta chains below, sequenced in a study of molecular identifiers for immune sequencing clone quantification. TCRdb re-analysed the PCR reads in MiXCR, keeping a single row per CDR3 protein. There are approximately 670,000 distinct CDR3 sequences in the sample; 15% to 20% occur only once, and roughly 0.83% lies in the top ten. Material: naive CD8+ T cells from blood, with Jurkat cell RNA spiked in. Subset of the sample: FACS-sorted CD8+CD4-CCR7+CD45RA+ naive T cells. These receptors were taken from a human donor in good health. Some libraries in this study had Jurkat cell RNA spiked in.

Ten or more counts support this clonotype. At one of its ends the junction is not consistent with the germline gene, which may arise from a read error. The chain couples TRBV11-2 to TRBJ2-1; D remains unclear. The CDR3 loop spans 14 amino acids. CDR1 and CDR2 (germline): SGHAT, FQNNGV. DNA of the CDR3: TGTGCCAGCAGCCCAGAGCCCTCCGACAATGAGCAGTTCTTC. Encoded protein: CASSPEPSDNEQFF.

Notes on this clonotype: Possible read error: a much larger clone is one base away. CDR3 bases: TGTGTCAGCAGTGAAGCGGGACAGGCAGTTTATAGCAATCAGCCCCAGCATTTT. It encodes CVSSEAGQAVYSNQPQHF. The chain is built from TRBV6-1 and TRBJ1-5; 8 nucleotides match TRBD1. Germline values: CDR1 MNHNS, CDR2 SASEGT. This CDR3 region has 18 residues.

The V and J genes are TRBV20-1 and TRBJ2-2; TRBD2 matches at 9 bases. Germline CDR1 is DFQATT and CDR2 is SNEGSKA (reference sequence). With V trimmed by 2 bases and J by 4 bases, 11 bases remained unmatched. This CDR3 has 17 residues. This CDR3 is CSARILAGRPTTGELFF. The CDR3, as DNA: TGCAGTGCTAGAATTCTAGCGGGGAGACCGACCACCGGGGAGCTGTTTTTT.

Worth noting for this clonotype: A much larger clone is a single base away; this may be a read error. The V and J genes are TRBV27 and TRBJ1-1; D uncertain. CDR1 and CDR2 from the germline V gene are MNHEY and SMNVEV (reference sequence). This CDR3 is 14 amino acids long. Trimming cost V 5 bases and J 1 base, with 11 bases left between them. The CDR3 here is CASSLTYSNTEAFF. The CDR3 DNA reads TGTGCCAGCAGTCTGACATATTCGAACACTGAAGCTTTCTTT.

In this sample, this clonotype turned up a few times. V is TRBV3-2 and J is TRBJ1-6. TRBV3-2 is recorded as a pseudogene. The CDR3 is 14 amino acids. The CDR3 DNA reads TGTGCCAGCAGCCAAGATAGGAATAATTCACCCCTCCACTTT. This translates into CASSQDRNNSPLHF.

Ten or more counts support this clonotype. The chain uses TRBV5-4 and TRBJ2-3, with TRBD1 matching over 8 bases. The CDR3 totals 16 residues. CDR1 and CDR2 (germline): SGHNT, YYREEE (reference sequence). V gave up 4 bases and J gave up 6 bases; unmatched junction bases: 13. The CDR3 region is CASSPEGAGGIDTQYF. CDR3 nucleotide sequence: TGTGCCAGCAGCCCGGAAGGGGCAGGGGGCATCGATACGCAGTATTTT.

Details on this clonotype: This may stem from a read error, because a much larger clone lies one nucleotide away. The chain has TRBV30 and TRBJ2-1; D remains ambiguous. CDR1 is GTSNPN and CDR2 is SVGIG in the germline V gene (reference sequence). CDR3 length: 15 amino acids. The DNA for the CDR3 is TGTGCCCGGAGTGACCTGCGACACTCCTACAATGAGCAGTTCTTC. Translating it yields CARSDLRHSYNEQFF.

With respect to this clonotype: A much more abundant neighbour one base away suggests this may be a read error. Without the conserved terminal phenylalanine or tryptophan, this CDR3 likely stems from a read error. The chain is built from TRBV2 and TRBJ1-2; D not resolved. CDR1 is SNHLY and CDR2 is FYNNEI in the germline V gene. Trimming cost V 8 bases and J 2 bases, with 12 bases left between them. The CDR3 has 13 residues. In nucleotides, the CDR3 is TGTGCCAGCCCCTCCCCTGGAAACTATGGCTACACCCTC. It translates to CASPSPGNYGYTL.

This clonotype was counted a few times. The V call is TRBV6-5, the J call TRBJ1-6; possibly TRBD1 for D (5 bases). Germline V gene lookup returns CDR1 MNHEY and CDR2 SVGAGI. Trimming took off 2 bases at V and 5 bases at J, with 10 bases between the two ends. There are 15 residues in the CDR3. For the CDR3, the DNA is TGTGCCAGCAGTTACGATGGGGGGGATAATTCACCCCTCCACTTT. It translates to CASSYDGGDNSPLHF.